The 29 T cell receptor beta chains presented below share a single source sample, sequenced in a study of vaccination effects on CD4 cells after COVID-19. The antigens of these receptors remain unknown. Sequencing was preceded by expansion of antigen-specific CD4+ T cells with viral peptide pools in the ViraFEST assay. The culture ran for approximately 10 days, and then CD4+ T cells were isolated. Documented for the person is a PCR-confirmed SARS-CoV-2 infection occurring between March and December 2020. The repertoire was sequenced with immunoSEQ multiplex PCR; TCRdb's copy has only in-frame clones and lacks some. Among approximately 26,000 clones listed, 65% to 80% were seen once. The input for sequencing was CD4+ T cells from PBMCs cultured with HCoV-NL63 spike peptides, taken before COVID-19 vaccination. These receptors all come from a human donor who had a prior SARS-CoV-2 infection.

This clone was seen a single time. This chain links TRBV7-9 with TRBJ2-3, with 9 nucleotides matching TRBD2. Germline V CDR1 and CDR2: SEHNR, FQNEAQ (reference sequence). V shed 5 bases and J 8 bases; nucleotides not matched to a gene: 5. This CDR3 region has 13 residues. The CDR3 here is CASSKREAGTQYF. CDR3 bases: TGTGCCAGCAGCAAGCGGGAGGCGGGTACGCAGTATTTT.

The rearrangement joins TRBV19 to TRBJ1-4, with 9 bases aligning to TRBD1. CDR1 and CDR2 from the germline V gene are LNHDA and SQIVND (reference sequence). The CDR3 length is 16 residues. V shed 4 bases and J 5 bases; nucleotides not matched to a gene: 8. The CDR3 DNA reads TGTGCCAGTAGTAAGGTCTGGGACAGGGAGAATGAAAAACTGTTTTTT. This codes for CASSKVWDRENEKLFF. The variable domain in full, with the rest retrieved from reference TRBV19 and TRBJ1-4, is DGGITQSPKYLFRKEGQNVTLSCEQNLNHDAMYWYRQDPGQGLRLIYYSQIVNDFQKGDIAEGYSVSREKKESFPLTVTSAQKNPTAFYLCASSKVWDRENEKLFFGSGTQLSVL.

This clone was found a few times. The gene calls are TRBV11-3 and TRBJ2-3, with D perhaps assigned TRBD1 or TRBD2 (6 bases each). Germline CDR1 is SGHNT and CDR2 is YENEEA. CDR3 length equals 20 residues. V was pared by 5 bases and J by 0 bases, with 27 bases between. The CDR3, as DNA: TGTGCCAGCAGCCCAGGGGCACCGGGACTCCAATTCTTAAGCACAGATACGCAGTATTTT. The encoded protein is CASSPGAPGLQFLSTDTQYF.

CDR3 nucleotides: TGTGCCAGCAGCTTCTTGGCAAACAATGAGCAGTTCTTC. As protein: CASSFLANNEQFF. V gene TRBV5-5 combines with J gene TRBJ2-1; the D is unclear. The V end was cut by 2 bases, the J end by 5 bases, with 8 bases between. The V gene's germline CDR1 is SGHKS and CDR2 YYEKEE (reference sequence). This CDR3 region has 13 residues.

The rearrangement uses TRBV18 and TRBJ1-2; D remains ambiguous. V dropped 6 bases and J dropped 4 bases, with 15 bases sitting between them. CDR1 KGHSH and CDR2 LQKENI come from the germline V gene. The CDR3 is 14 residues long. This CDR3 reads CASSPGLVSYGYTF. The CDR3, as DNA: TGTGCCAGCTCCCCTGGTTTAGTAAGCTATGGCTACACCTTC. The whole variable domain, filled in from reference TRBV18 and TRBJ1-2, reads NAGVMQNPRHLVRRRGQEARLRCSPMKGHSHVYWYRQLPEEGLKFMVYLQKENIIDESGMPKERFSAEFPKEGPSILRIQQVVRGDSAAYFCASSPGLVSYGYTFGSGTRLTVV.

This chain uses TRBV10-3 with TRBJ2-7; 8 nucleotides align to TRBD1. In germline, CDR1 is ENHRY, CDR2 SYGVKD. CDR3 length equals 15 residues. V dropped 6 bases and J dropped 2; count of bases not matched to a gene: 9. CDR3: CAISRTGPGPYEQYF. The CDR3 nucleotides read TGTGCCATCAGCCGGACAGGGCCGGGGCCCTACGAGCAGTACTTC.

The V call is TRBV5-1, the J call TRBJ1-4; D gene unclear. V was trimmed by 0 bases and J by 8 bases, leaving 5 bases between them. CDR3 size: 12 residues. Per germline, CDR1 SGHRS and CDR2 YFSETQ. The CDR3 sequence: CASSLAGEKLFF. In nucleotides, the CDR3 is TGCGCCAGCAGCTTGGCCGGGGAAAAACTGTTTTTT.

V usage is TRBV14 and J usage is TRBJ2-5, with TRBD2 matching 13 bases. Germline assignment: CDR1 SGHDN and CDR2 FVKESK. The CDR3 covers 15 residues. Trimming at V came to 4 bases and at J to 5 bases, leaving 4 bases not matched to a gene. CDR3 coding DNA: TGTGCCAGCAGCCCTGGGACTAGCGGGGATGAGACCCAGTACTTC. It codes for CASSPGTSGDETQYF.

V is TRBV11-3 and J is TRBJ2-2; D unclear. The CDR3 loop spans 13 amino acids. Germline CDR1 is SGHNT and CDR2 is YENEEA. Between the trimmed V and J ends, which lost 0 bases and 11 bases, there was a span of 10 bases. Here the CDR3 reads CASSLDSVGELFF. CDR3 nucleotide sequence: TGTGCCAGCAGCTTAGATTCCGTGGGAGAGCTGTTTTTT.

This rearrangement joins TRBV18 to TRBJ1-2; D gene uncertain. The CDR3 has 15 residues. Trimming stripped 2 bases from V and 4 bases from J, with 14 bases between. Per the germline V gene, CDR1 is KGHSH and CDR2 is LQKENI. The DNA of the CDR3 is TGTGCCAGCTCACCAGACCGCTCAACCGGCTATGGCTACACCTTC. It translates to CASSPDRSTGYGYTF. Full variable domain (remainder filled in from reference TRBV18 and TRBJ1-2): NAGVMQNPRHLVRRRGQEARLRCSPMKGHSHVYWYRQLPEEGLKFMVYLQKENIIDESGMPKERFSAEFPKEGPSILRIQQVVRGDSAAYFCASSPDRSTGYGYTFGSGTRLTVV.

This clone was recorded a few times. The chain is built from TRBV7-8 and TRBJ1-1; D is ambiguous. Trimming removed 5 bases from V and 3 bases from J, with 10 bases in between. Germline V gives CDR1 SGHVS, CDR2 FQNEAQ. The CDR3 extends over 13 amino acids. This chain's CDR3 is CASSQLLDTEAFF. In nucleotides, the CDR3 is TGTGCCAGCAGCCAGTTGTTGGACACTGAAGCTTTCTTT. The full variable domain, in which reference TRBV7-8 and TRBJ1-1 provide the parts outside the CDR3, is GAGVSQSPRYKVAKRGQDVALRCDPISGHVSLFWYQQALGQGPEFLTYFQNEAQLDKSGLPSDRFFAERPEGSVSTLKIQRTQQEDSAVYLCASSQLLDTEAFFGQGTRLTVV.

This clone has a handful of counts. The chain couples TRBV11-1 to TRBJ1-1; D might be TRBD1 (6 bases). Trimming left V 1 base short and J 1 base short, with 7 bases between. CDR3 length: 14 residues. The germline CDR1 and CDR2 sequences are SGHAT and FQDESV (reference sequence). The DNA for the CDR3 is TGTGCCAGCAGCTTAGAACAGGGGAACACTGAAGCTTTCTTT. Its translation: CASSLEQGNTEAFF.

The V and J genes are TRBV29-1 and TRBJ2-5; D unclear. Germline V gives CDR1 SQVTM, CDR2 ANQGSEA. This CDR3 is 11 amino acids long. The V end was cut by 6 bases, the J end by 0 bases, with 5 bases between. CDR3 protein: CSVVYQETQYF. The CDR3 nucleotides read TGCAGCGTCGTTTACCAAGAGACCCAGTACTTC.

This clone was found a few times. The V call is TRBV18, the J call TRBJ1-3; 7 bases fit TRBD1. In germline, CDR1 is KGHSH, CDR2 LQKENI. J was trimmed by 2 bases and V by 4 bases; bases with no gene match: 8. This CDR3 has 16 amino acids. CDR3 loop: CASSLGQITAGNTIYF. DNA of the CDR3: TGTGCCAGCTCACTGGGACAGATCACTGCTGGAAACACCATATATTTT.

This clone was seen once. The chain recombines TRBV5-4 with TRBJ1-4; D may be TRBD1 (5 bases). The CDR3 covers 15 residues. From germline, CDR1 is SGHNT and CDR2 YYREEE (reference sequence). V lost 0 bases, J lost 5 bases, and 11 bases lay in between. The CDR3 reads CASSLAGDWNEKLFF. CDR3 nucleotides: TGTGCCAGCAGCTTGGCTGGGGACTGGAATGAAAAACTGTTTTTT.

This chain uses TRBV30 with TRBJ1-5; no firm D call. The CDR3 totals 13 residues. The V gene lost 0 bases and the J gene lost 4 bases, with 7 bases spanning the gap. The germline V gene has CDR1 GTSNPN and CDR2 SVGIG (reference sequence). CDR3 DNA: TGTGCCTGGAGTGTAAGGGAGAATCAGCCCCAGCATTTT. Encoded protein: CAWSVRENQPQHF.

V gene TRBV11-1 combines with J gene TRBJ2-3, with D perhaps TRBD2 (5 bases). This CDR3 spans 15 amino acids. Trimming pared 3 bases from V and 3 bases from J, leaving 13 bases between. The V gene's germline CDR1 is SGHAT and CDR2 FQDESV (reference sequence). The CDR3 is CASSFAGGSTDTQYF. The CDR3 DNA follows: TGTGCCAGCAGCTTTGCGGGCGGGTCGACAGATACGCAGTATTTT.

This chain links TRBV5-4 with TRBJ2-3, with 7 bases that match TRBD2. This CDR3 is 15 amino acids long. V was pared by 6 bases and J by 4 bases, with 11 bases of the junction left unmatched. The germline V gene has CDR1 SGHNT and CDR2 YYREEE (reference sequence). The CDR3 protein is CASIPGGSVSDTQYF. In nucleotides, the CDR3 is TGTGCCAGCATCCCGGGCGGGAGTGTATCAGATACGCAGTATTTT. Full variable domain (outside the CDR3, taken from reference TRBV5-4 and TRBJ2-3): ETGVTQSPTHLIKTRGQQVTLRCSSQSGHNTVSWYQQALGQGPQFIFQYYREEENGRGNFPPRFSGLQFPNYSSELNVNALELDDSALYLCASIPGGSVSDTQYFGPGTRLTVL.

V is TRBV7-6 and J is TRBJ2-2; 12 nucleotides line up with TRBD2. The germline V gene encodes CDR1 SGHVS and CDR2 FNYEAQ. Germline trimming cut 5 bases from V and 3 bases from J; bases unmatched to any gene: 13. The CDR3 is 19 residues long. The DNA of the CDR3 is TGTGCCAGCAGCACCCACCCGACTAGCGGGGGCTGGGACACCGGGGAGCTGTTTTTT. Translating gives CASSTHPTSGGWDTGELFF.

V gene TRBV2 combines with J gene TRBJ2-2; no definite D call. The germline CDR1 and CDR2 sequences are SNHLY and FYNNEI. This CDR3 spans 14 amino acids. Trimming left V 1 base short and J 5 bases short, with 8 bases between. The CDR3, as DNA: TGTGCCAGCAGTGAAGGGTGGGAAACCGGGGAGCTGTTTTTT. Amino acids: CASSEGWETGELFF.

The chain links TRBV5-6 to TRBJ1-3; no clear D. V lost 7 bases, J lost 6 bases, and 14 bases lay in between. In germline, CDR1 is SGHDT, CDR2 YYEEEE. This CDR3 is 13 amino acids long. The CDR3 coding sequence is TGTGCCAGCCGCCGACTTGGAGAAAACACCATATATTTT. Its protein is CASRRLGENTIYF.

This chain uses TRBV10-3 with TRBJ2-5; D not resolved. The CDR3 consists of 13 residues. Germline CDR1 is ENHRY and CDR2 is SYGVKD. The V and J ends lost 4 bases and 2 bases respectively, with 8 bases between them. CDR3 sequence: CAISGTQQETQYF. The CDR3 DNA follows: TGTGCCATCAGTGGGACGCAGCAAGAGACCCAGTACTTC.

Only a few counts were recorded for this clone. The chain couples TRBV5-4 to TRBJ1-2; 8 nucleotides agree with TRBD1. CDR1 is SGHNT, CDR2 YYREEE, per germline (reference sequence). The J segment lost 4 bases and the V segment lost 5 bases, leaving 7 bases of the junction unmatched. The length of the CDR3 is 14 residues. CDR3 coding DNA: TGTGCCAGCAGTCCCCGGGACAGGTCCTATGGCTACACCTTC. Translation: CASSPRDRSYGYTF.

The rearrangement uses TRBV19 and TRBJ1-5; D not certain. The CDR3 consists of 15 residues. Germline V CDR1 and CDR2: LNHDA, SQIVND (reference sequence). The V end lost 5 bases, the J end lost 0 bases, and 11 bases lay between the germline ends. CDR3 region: CASSYTFYSNQPQHF. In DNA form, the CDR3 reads TGTGCCAGTAGTTACACGTTTTATAGCAATCAGCCCCAGCATTTT.

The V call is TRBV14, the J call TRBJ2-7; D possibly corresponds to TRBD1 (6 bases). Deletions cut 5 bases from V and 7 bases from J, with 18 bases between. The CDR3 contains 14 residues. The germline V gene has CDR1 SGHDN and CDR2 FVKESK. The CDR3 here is CASSESTGKVEQYF. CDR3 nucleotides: TGTGCCAGCAGCGAATCTACAGGGAAAGTGGAGCAGTACTTC.

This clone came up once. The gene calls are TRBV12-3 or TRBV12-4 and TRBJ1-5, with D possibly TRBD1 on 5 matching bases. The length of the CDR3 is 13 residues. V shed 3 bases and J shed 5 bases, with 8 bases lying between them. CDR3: CASSFRGYQPQHF. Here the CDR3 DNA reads TGTGCCAGCAGTTTCCGGGGGTATCAGCCCCAGCATTTT.

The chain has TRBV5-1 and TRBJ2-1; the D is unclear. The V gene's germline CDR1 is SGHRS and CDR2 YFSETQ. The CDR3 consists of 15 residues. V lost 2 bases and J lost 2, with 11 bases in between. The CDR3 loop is CASSFFNYPYNEQFF. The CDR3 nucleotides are TGCGCCAGCAGCTTCTTTAACTATCCCTACAATGAGCAGTTCTTC.

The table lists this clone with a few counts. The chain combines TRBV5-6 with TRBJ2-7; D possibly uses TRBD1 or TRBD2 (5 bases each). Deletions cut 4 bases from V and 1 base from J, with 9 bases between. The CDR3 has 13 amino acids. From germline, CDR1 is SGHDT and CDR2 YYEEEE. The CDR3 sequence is CASSLWGSYEQYF. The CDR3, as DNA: TGTGCCAGCAGCCTGTGGGGGTCCTACGAGCAGTACTTC.

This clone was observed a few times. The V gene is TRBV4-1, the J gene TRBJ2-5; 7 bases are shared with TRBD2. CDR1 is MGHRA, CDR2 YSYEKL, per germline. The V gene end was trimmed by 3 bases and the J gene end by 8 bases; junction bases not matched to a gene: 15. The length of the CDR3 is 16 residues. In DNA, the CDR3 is TGCGCCAGCAGCCAGATAAACATACTAGCGTTCGGTACCCAGTACTTC. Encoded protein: CASSQINILAFGTQYF.